This passage covers 26 T cell receptor beta chains from one sample sequenced in a study of T-cell memory formation after mild COVID-19. TCRdb recomputed calls from the 5' RACE reads with MiXCR, one row per CDR3 protein. The sample has 280,000 or so distinct CDR3 sequences; roughly 18% are singletons. The sample comprised PBMCs or a T cell subset sorted from them (not recorded which). Receptors originate from a young man who had mild COVID-19 (a few samples of this study predate the infection). Cell type and time point are not known.

The genes are TRBV7-2 and TRBJ2-7, with 7 positions matching TRBD1. The CDR3 covers 15 residues. The V gene's germline CDR1 is SGHTA and CDR2 FQGNSA. J was trimmed by 1 base and V by 3 bases; bases with no gene match: 6. The CDR3 region is CASSLDDRVSYEQYV. CDR3 DNA: TGTGCCAGCAGCTTGGATGACAGGGTTTCCTACGAGCAGTACGTC.

This clonotype was seen a few times. The J gene is TRBJ1-2, the V gene TRBV20-1; 7 bases match TRBD1. The CDR3 has 11 amino acids. In germline, CDR1 is DFQATT, CDR2 SNEGSKA (reference sequence). Trimming took 3 bases from V and 10 from J; bases not matched to a gene: 5. The chain's CDR3 is CSASTGDDYTF. CDR3 bases: TGCAGTGCTAGTACAGGGGACGACTACACCTTC.

Many counts were recorded for this clonotype. The V gene is TRBV3-1, the J gene TRBJ1-5; D uncertain. The CDR3 is 15 residues long. CDR1 and CDR2 (germline): LGHDT, YNNKEL (reference sequence). Trimming pared 4 bases from V and 0 bases from J, leaving 10 bases between. Here the CDR3 DNA reads TGTGCCAGCAGCCCGGGAGTGAATAGCAATCAGCCCCAGCATTTT. It encodes CASSPGVNSNQPQHF.

This sequence joins TRBV30 and TRBJ2-1, with no clear D. This CDR3 has 13 amino acids. Germline V CDR1 and CDR2: GTSNPN, SVGIG (reference sequence). Trimming removed 0 bases at V and 6 bases at J, with 9 bases between. CDR3 sequence reads: CAWSVLGVNEQFF. CDR3 sequence (DNA): TGTGCCTGGAGTGTACTTGGGGTCAATGAGCAGTTCTTC.

This clonotype turned up a few times. The chain joins TRBV5-1 to TRBJ2-1; D call uncertain. CDR1 SGHRS and CDR2 YFSETQ come from the germline V gene. Trimming shortened V by 4 bases and J by 6 bases, and 17 bases separated the two germline ends. CDR3 length equals 15 residues. As DNA, the CDR3 is TGCGCCAGCAGCGCCCTACAAGGAACGGTCAATGAGCAGTTCTTC. It translates to CASSALQGTVNEQFF.

This clonotype was detected only a few times. The genes are TRBV24-1 and TRBJ1-2; D remains unclear. Deletions cut 0 bases from V and 7 bases from J, with 11 bases between. The CDR3 spans 14 residues. Looked up from germline, CDR1 is KGHDR and CDR2 is SFDVKD. CDR3 in amino acids: CATSDLTGYGGYTF. CDR3 in DNA: TGTGCCACCAGTGATTTGACGGGGTATGGTGGCTACACCTTC.

A few counts support this clonotype. The CDR3 DNA reads TGTGCCAGCAGCTTAGACGGGGGCGATCAAAACATTCAGTACTTC. Protein: CASSLDGGDQNIQYF. The V gene is TRBV7-3, the J gene TRBJ2-4; the D call may be TRBD1 or TRBD2 (6 bases each). This CDR3 has 15 residues. Between the trimmed V and J ends, which lost 2 bases and 5 bases, there was a span of 13 bases. The germline V gene has CDR1 SGHTA and CDR2 FQGTGA.

The sample holds a few counts of this clonotype. V gene TRBV20-1 combines with J gene TRBJ2-3; D is unclear. This CDR3 comprises 12 residues. CDR1 and CDR2 (germline): DFQATT, SNEGSKA (reference sequence). V was pared by 3 bases and J by 4 bases, with 8 bases between. The CDR3 DNA reads as TGCAGTGCTAGGGGGAATGCAGATACGCAGTATTTT. Its protein product is CSARGNADTQYF.

This sequence joins TRBV29-1 and TRBJ2-1; a possible D gene is TRBD1 (5 bases). V lost 6 bases and J lost 8, with 23 bases in between. The CDR3 contains 15 residues. Germline V gives CDR1 SQVTM, CDR2 ANQGSEA. CDR3 residues: CSVDLLRVGIHEQFF. CDR3 nucleotide sequence: TGCAGCGTCGACCTTCTCAGGGTTGGGATCCATGAGCAGTTCTTC.

This clonotype has just a few counts. J is TRBJ2-2 and V is TRBV5-1; D is unclear. Germline lookup yields CDR1 SGHRS and CDR2 YFSETQ. The CDR3 consists of 15 residues. The ends were cut back, 0 bases at V and 3 bases at J, with 9 bases in the middle. In nucleotides, the CDR3 is TGCGCCAGCAGCTTGGTAAGGCCGGACACCGGGGAGCTGTTTTTT. It specifies CASSLVRPDTGELFF.

This clonotype has just a few counts. The CDR3 region has the DNA TGCGCCAGCAGCTTGGGGTCGGGCCCAACTAATGAAAAACTGTTTTTT. Translating it yields CASSLGSGPTNEKLFF. The V and J genes are TRBV5-1 and TRBJ1-4; the D is unclear. There are 16 residues in the CDR3. V lost 0 bases and J 0 bases, leaving 9 bases between the germline ends. Germline V CDR1 and CDR2: SGHRS, YFSETQ.

This clonotype was seen many times. The chain couples TRBV7-2 to TRBJ1-5; a weak D match, TRBD1 (5 bases). Trimming left V 1 base short and J 2 bases short, with 12 bases between. Germline loops: CDR1 SGHTA, CDR2 FQGNSA. The CDR3 is 16 residues long. In DNA, the CDR3 is TGTGCCAGCAGCTTAGTCGCAACAGGCCGCAATCAGCCCCAGCATTTT. Translated: CASSLVATGRNQPQHF.

This clonotype was picked up a small number of times. The gene calls are TRBV3-1 and TRBJ2-1; possibly TRBD1 or TRBD2 for D (5 bases each). Trimming stripped 0 bases from V and 12 bases from J, with 9 bases between. This CDR3 has 12 residues. Looked up from germline, CDR1 is LGHDT and CDR2 is YNNKEL (reference sequence). CDR3 region: CASSQDLRGQFF. Written as DNA, the CDR3 is TGTGCCAGCAGCCAAGATTTGAGGGGGCAGTTCTTC.

This clonotype was detected only a few times. This chain joins TRBV4-1 and TRBJ2-3; D remains ambiguous. The germline gives CDR1 MGHRA, CDR2 YSYEKL. Trimming took off 2 bases at V and 1 base at J, with 10 bases between the two ends. The CDR3 sequence is 15 residues long. CDR3 nucleotide sequence: TGCGCCAGCAGCCAACACGGTACTGGCACAGATACGCAGTATTTT. Amino acid sequence: CASSQHGTGTDTQYF.

This clonotype has just a few counts. One end of the junction fails to match germline, which may point to a read error. The chain couples TRBV11-3 to TRBJ1-3; no definite D call. Germline CDR1 reads SGHNT; CDR2 reads YENEEA. This CDR3 spans 13 amino acids. CDR3 sequence (DNA): TGTGCCAGCAGCCTAGACTCTGGAAACACCATATATTTT. This translates into CASSLDSGNTIYF.

This clonotype was seen only a few times. The rearrangement links TRBV4-3 to TRBJ2-1; 7 positions match TRBD1. V dropped 3 bases and J dropped 2; count of bases not matched to a gene: 7. This CDR3 contains 16 residues. CDR1 and CDR2 from the germline V gene are LGHNA and YSLEER. CDR3 coding DNA: TGCGCCAGCAGCCAGGCGATGACAGGGACCTACAATGAGCAGTTCTTC. Translation gives CASSQAMTGTYNEQFF.

This clonotype has at least ten counts. The V and J genes are TRBV29-1 and TRBJ2-1; D could derive from TRBD1 or TRBD2 (6 bases each). CDR1 is SQVTM, CDR2 ANQGSEA, per germline. This CDR3 comprises 13 residues. V was shortened by 3 bases and J by 9 bases, with 15 bases between the two germline ends. This CDR3 reads CSVDKGGYGEQFF. As DNA, the CDR3 is TGCAGCGTTGACAAGGGGGGCTATGGTGAGCAGTTCTTC.

This clonotype showed up just a few times. The chain combines TRBV20-1 with TRBJ1-2, with D possibly matching TRBD1 (6 bases). Looked up from germline, CDR1 is DFQATT and CDR2 is SNEGSKA (reference sequence). The CDR3 is 12 amino acids. The CDR3 protein is CIVTGPGYGYTF. CDR3 nucleotide sequence: TGCATCGTAACAGGGCCCGGCTATGGCTACACCTTC.

This clonotype was counted only a few times. This chain uses TRBV6-6 with TRBJ1-2, with 7 bases matching TRBD1. CDR3 length: 14 residues. The V gene's germline CDR1 is MNHNY and CDR2 SVGAGI (reference sequence). Trimming took 4 bases from V and 5 from J; bases not matched to a gene: 7. The CDR3 coding sequence is TGTGCCAGCAGTTTCGACAGGGAGCTTTATGGCTACACCTTC. As protein: CASSFDRELYGYTF.

The chain links TRBV7-2 to TRBJ2-3; 12 bases line up with TRBD2. The CDR3 consists of 16 residues. Germline V gene sequence: CDR1 SGHTA, CDR2 FQGNSA. V was pared by 5 bases and J by 2 bases, with 5 bases of the junction left unmatched. CDR3 protein: CASSNRLAGDTDTQYF. The CDR3 DNA follows: TGTGCCAGCAGCAACCGACTAGCGGGGGACACAGATACGCAGTATTTT.

CDR3 sequence: CATSRDVSIDRSPETQYF. The CDR3, as DNA: TGTGCCACCAGCAGAGATGTCTCCATAGACAGATCTCCAGAGACCCAGTACTTC. The rearrangement uses TRBV15 and TRBJ2-5, with a weak D call TRBD1 (5 bases). The CDR3 has 18 residues. V was trimmed by 0 bases and J by 4 bases, leaving 21 bases between them. CDR1 LNHNV and CDR2 YYDKDF come from the germline V gene (reference sequence).

This chain connects TRBV12-3 or TRBV12-4 to TRBJ2-3, with TRBD2 identical over 7 bases. The CDR3 covers 15 residues. V gave up 7 bases and J gave up 0 bases; unmatched junction bases: 7. CDR3 sequence (DNA): TGTGCCAGCACCCCCGGGACTACTAGCACAGATACGCAGTATTTT. This translates into CASTPGTTSTDTQYF.

The chain is built from TRBV2 and TRBJ2-2; tentatively, D is TRBD2 (5 bases). Germline values: CDR1 SNHLY, CDR2 FYNNEI. CDR3 length: 14 residues. V shed 1 base and J shed 5 bases, with 8 bases lying between them. The CDR3 region has the DNA TGTGCCAGCAGTGAAGGGTCGGGGACCGGGGAGCTGTTTTTT. Protein: CASSEGSGTGELFF.

The chain carries TRBV25-1 and TRBJ1-1, with D unresolved. This CDR3 region has 16 residues. V was pared by 4 bases and J by 4 bases, with 19 bases between. Looked up from germline, CDR1 is MGHDK and CDR2 is SYGVNS. The CDR3 loop is CASSARWSAIGTEAFF. DNA for the CDR3: TGTGCCAGCAGTGCCAGATGGTCCGCAATCGGCACTGAAGCTTTCTTT.

This clonotype has just a few counts. V gene TRBV7-3 combines with J gene TRBJ1-1; D uncertain. Per germline, CDR1 SGHTA and CDR2 FQGTGA. The CDR3 consists of 13 residues. The V gene lost 5 bases and the J gene lost 0 bases, with 7 bases spanning the gap. This CDR3 is CASSKSLNTEAFF. The CDR3 DNA sequence: TGTGCCAGCAGCAAGTCCCTGAACACTGAAGCTTTCTTT.

This clonotype was seen at least ten times. This rearrangement joins TRBV4-2 to TRBJ2-7; D is perhaps TRBD1 (6 bases). This CDR3 region has 16 residues. Per germline, CDR1 LGHNA and CDR2 YNFKEQ. V lost 0 bases and J 3 bases, leaving 15 bases between the germline ends. Here the CDR3 reads CASSQDLEQGVYEQYF. The CDR3 DNA sequence: TGTGCCAGCAGCCAAGATCTAGAACAGGGTGTCTACGAGCAGTACTTC.